Listed below are T cell receptor beta chains from one sample, sequenced in a study of cytomegalovirus exposure and HLA in healthy donors. Profiling relied on immunoSEQ multiplex PCR, and the TCRdb table lists in-frame clones only, not all of them. In the table there are 250,000 or so clones, about 93% of which are singletons. Sequenced: PBMCs. These receptors all come from a girl aged 2 to 10 in good health and CMV-seronegative. Each CDR3 is given with its conserved first and last residue. The D gene is left open where the match is weak. Part of the rows lack a size; the others show once, few, many or a class for expanded clones.

D: TRBD2; V: TRBV5-1; J: TRBJ2-5; size: -; CDR3: CASSPGLADQETQYF; DNA: TGCGCCAGCAGCCCGGGACTAGCGGACCAAGAGACCCAGTACTTC
D: -; V: TRBV30; J: TRBJ1-6; size: -; CDR3: CAWSLSLSYNSPLHF; DNA: TGTGCCTGGAGTTTGAGTTTGTCCTATAATTCACCCCTCCACTTT
D: TRBD1; V: TRBV27; J: TRBJ1-5; size: -; CDR3: CASSFSGTGPQPQHF; DNA: TGTGCCAGCAGTTTCTCTGGGACAGGGCCTCAGCCCCAGCATTTT
D: -; V: TRBV16; J: TRBJ1-5; size: few; CDR3: CASSQMSGSNQPQHF; DNA: TGTGCCAGCAGCCAGATGTCAGGTAGCAATCAGCCCCAGCATTTT
D: TRBD1; V: TRBV5-1; J: TRBJ2-1; size: -; CDR3: CASERTGGTNEQFF; DNA: TGCGCCAGCGAAAGGACAGGGGGCACGAATGAGCAGTTCTTC
D: TRBD1; V: TRBV6-1; J: TRBJ1-2; size: -; CDR3: CASRAAGTEYGYTF; DNA: TGTGCCAGCAGGGCCGCCGGGACAGAATATGGCTACACCTTC
D: TRBD1; V: TRBV10-3; J: TRBJ1-2; size: -; CDR3: CAISAYPGQPDYGYTF; DNA: TGTGCCATCAGTGCCTACCCGGGACAGCCGGACTATGGCTACACCTTC
D: TRBD1; V: TRBV30; J: TRBJ1-4; size: -; CDR3: CAWSGQGEKLFF; DNA: TGTGCCTGGAGTGGACAGGGTGAAAAACTGTTTTTT
D: -; V: TRBV6-5; J: TRBJ2-2; size: -; CDR3: CASSVDRNTGELFF; DNA: TGTGCCAGCAGTGTCGACAGGAACACCGGGGAGCTGTTTTTT
D: -; V: TRBV6-5; J: TRBJ1-5; size: once; CDR3: CASTQGGNQPQHF; DNA: TGTGCCAGCACTCAGGGTGGCAATCAGCCCCAGCATTTT
D: TRBD2; V: TRBV2; J: TRBJ2-5; size: -; CDR3: CASTIAGAQETQYF; DNA: TGTGCCAGCACTATAGCGGGGGCCCAAGAGACCCAGTACTTC
D: TRBD1; V: TRBV30; J: TRBJ1-2; size: -; CDR3: CAWRGQGPGYTF; DNA: TGTGCCTGGAGGGGACAGGGCCCGGGCTACACCTTC
D: TRBD1; V: TRBV6-1; J: TRBJ2-7; size: -; CDR3: CASSNRGPYEQYF; DNA: TGTGCCAGCAGCAACAGGGGCCCCTACGAGCAGTACTTC
D: -; V: TRBV20-1; J: TRBJ1-6; size: -; CDR3: CSARLNSPLHF; DNA: TGCAGTGCTAGACTGAATTCACCCCTCCACTTT
D: -; V: TRBV19; J: TRBJ1-5; size: -; CDR3: CASSRPNEGNQPQHF; DNA: TGTGCCAGTAGCCGGCCGAATGAGGGCAATCAGCCCCAGCATTTT
D: -; V: TRBV7-9; J: TRBJ1-1; size: -; CDR3: CASSLVSWGQPTEAFF; DNA: TGTGCCAGCAGCTTAGTCAGCTGGGGGCAACCCACTGAAGCTTTCTTT
D: -; V: TRBV7-8; J: TRBJ2-7; size: -; CDR3: CASSSRLTLAYEQYF; DNA: TGTGCCAGCAGCTCCCGACTGACCCTTGCCTACGAGCAGTACTTC
D: -; V: TRBV12-5; J: TRBJ1-5; size: -; CDR3: CASATGMGNQPQHF; DNA: TGTGCTAGTGCTACAGGGATGGGCAATCAGCCCCAGCATTTT
D: -; V: TRBV5-1; J: TRBJ2-2; size: -; CDR3: CASSPHGSGELFF; DNA: TGCGCCAGCAGCCCCCACGGGTCTGGGGAGCTGTTTTTT
D: -; V: TRBV30; J: TRBJ1-5; size: -; CDR3: CAWSVPGRDQPQHF; DNA: TGTGCCTGGAGTGTACCGGGGAGGGACCAGCCCCAGCATTTT
D: -; V: TRBV4-1; J: TRBJ1-2; size: -; CDR3: CASSHILGPSPIDTF; DNA: TGCGCCAGCAGCCATATCCTGGGCCCCAGCCCAATCGACACCTTC
D: -; V: TRBV2; J: TRBJ2-1; size: -; CDR3: CASRKGLTTYNEQFF; DNA: TGTGCCAGCAGAAAGGGACTGACGACCTACAATGAGCAGTTCTTC
D: -; V: TRBV6-6; J: TRBJ1-2; size: -; CDR3: CASSYWRGLTDYGYTF; DNA: TGTGCCAGCAGTTACTGGAGGGGACTCACGGACTATGGCTACACCTTC
D: -; V: TRBV4-1; J: TRBJ2-2; size: -; CDR3: CASSQDNSDTGELFF; DNA: TGCGCCAGCAGCCAAGATAATAGCGACACCGGGGAGCTGTTTTTT
D: TRBD2; V: TRBV4-1; J: TRBJ2-2; size: -; CDR3: CASSLISGTSGGQSPGELFF; DNA: TGCGCCAGCAGCCTCATCTCCGGGACTAGCGGGGGGCAGTCACCCGGGGAGCTGTTTTTT
D: TRBD2; V: TRBV30; J: TRBJ2-2; size: -; CDR3: CAVLAGGHTGELFF; DNA: TGTGCCGTTCTGGCGGGGGGGCACACCGGGGAGCTGTTTTTT
D: -; V: TRBV7-9; J: TRBJ1-1; size: -; CDR3: CSSSLAHRVGEAFF; DNA: TGTTCCAGCAGCTTAGCGCACAGGGTCGGGGAAGCTTTCTTT
D: -; V: TRBV19; J: TRBJ1-2; size: -; CDR3: CACRPGRNSYGYTF; DNA: TGTGCCTGTCGACCTGGTAGAAACAGCTATGGCTACACCTTC
D: -; V: TRBV15; J: TRBJ2-2; size: -; CDR3: CATSYAGPFANTGELFF; DNA: TGTGCCACCAGCTACGCAGGCCCGTTCGCGAACACCGGGGAGCTGTTTTTT
D: TRBD1; V: TRBV7-9; J: TRBJ1-1; size: once; CDR3: CASSLALSGGFTEAFF; DNA: TGTGCCAGCAGCTTAGCGCTGTCAGGGGGCTTCACTGAAGCTTTCTTT
D: TRBD2; V: TRBV5-1; J: TRBJ2-5; size: -; CDR3: CASSSTGEGYQETQYF; DNA: TGCGCCAGCAGCTCGACGGGGGAGGGGTACCAAGAGACCCAGTACTTC
D: -; V: TRBV10-2; J: TRBJ1-2; size: -; CDR3: CASSDAEAGRCTF; DNA: TGCGCCAGCAGTGACGCGGAGGCAGGACGTTGCACCTTC
D: TRBD1; V: TRBV6-6; J: TRBJ2-7; size: -; CDR3: CASLQGQGAYEQYF; DNA: TGTGCCAGTCTTCAGGGGCAGGGGGCATACGAGCAGTACTTC
D: -; V: TRBV18; J: TRBJ2-7; size: -; CDR3: CASSPLGSSYEQYF; DNA: TGTGCCAGCTCACCACTTGGCTCCTCCTACGAGCAGTACTTC
D: TRBD2; V: TRBV4-2; J: TRBJ2-7; size: -; CDR3: CASSQEAGGPYEQYF; DNA: TGTGCCAGCAGCCAAGAAGCGGGGGGGCCCTACGAGCAGTACTTC
D: TRBD2; V: TRBV5-1; J: TRBJ2-7; size: -; CDR3: CASSLAFSTSGTYEQYF; DNA: TGCGCCAGCAGCTTGGCCTTTTCCACTAGCGGGACTTACGAGCAGTACTTC
D: -; V: TRBV11-2; J: TRBJ2-5; size: once; CDR3: CASSSDKGDPSRYF; DNA: TGTGCCAGCAGCTCTGATAAGGGAGACCCATCGCGGTACTTC
D: TRBD1; V: TRBV12-5; J: TRBJ1-2; size: few; CDR3: CASGQGQEGLIGYGYTF; DNA: TGTGCTAGTGGTCAGGGACAGGAAGGCTTAATTGGCTATGGCTACACCTTC
D: TRBD2; V: TRBV7-3; J: TRBJ2-5; size: once; CDR3: CASSFGEGETQYF; DNA: TGTGCCAGCAGCTTCGGGGAGGGGGAGACCCAGTACTTC
D: TRBD1; V: TRBV27; J: TRBJ1-4; size: -; CDR3: CASRETGTNEKLFF; DNA: TGTGCCAGCAGGGAGACAGGGACTAATGAAAAACTGTTTTTT
D: -; V: TRBV5-6; J: TRBJ2-7; size: once; CDR3: CASSFVTETYEQYF; DNA: TGTGCCAGCAGCTTTGTTACAGAAACCTACGAGCAGTACTTC
D: TRBD1; V: TRBV13; J: TRBJ2-3; size: -; CDR3: CASSYDRGADTQYF; DNA: TGTGCCAGCAGCTATGACAGGGGTGCAGATACGCAGTATTTT
D: -; V: TRBV27; J: TRBJ1-4; size: -; CDR3: CASSRREWEKLFF; DNA: TGTGCCAGCAGTCGGAGGGAATGGGAAAAACTGTTTTTT
D: -; V: TRBV7-9; J: TRBJ1-5; size: -; CDR3: CASSLDGKGSNQPQHF; DNA: TGTGCCAGCAGCTTAGACGGAAAGGGGAGCAATCAGCCCCAGCATTTT
D: -; V: TRBV6-1; J: TRBJ2-2; size: -; CDR3: CASSEKGQGSGGELFF; DNA: TGTGCCAGCAGTGAAAAGGGCCAGGGCTCTGGCGGGGAGCTGTTTTTT
D: -; V: TRBV7-2; J: TRBJ2-7; size: -; CDR3: CASSLPGTYEQYF; DNA: TGTGCCAGCAGCTTGCCAGGAACCTACGAGCAGTACTTC
D: -; V: TRBV21-1; J: TRBJ1-2; size: -; CDR3: CASRAGYGYTF; DNA: TGTGCCAGCAGAGCAGGGTATGGCTACACCTTC
D: TRBD2; V: TRBV7-2; J: TRBJ2-4; size: -; CDR3: CASSDPSGTKNIQYF; DNA: TGTGCCAGCAGCGACCCTAGCGGGACCAAAAACATTCAGTACTTC